Following are 17 T cell receptor beta chains from one sample sequenced in a study of T cells in Graves' hyperthyroidism and ophthalmopathy. Amplified TCR beta CDR3 regions came from RNA transcripts. RT-PCR in the first round (using the HTBI primer set) targeted the TCR CDR3. TCRdb re-called the multiplex PCR reads through MiXCR, storing one row per CDR3 protein. The data hold hundreds of thousands of distinct CDR3 sequences, with around 22% observed a single time. The specimen was blood. Receptors originate from a woman aged 25 to 45 with Graves' ophthalmopathy.

This clonotype occurred many times. V and J are TRBV27 and TRBJ2-3; 8 nucleotides align to TRBD2. The V gene end was trimmed by 7 bases and the J gene end by 0 bases; junction bases not matched to a gene: 12. Germline V gene data show CDR1 as MNHEY and CDR2 as SMNVEV (reference sequence). The CDR3 contains 17 residues. Written as DNA, the CDR3 is TGTGCCAGCACTCCGGGACTAGGAAGAGGTAGCACAGATACGCAGTATTTT. The encoded protein is CASTPGLGRGSTDTQYF.

This clonotype came up many times. The chain has TRBV24-1 and TRBJ2-3, with 7 nucleotides matching TRBD1. In germline, CDR1 is KGHDR, CDR2 SFDVKD. Losses at the gene ends were 4 bases for V and 2 bases for J; bases not matched to a gene: 5. The CDR3 totals 15 residues. This CDR3 reads CATSDPTGNTDTQYF. In DNA, the CDR3 is TGTGCCACCAGTGACCCGACAGGGAACACAGATACGCAGTATTTT.

This clonotype was picked up a small number of times. The DNA of the CDR3 is TGTGCCATCTCCCCGGGGTACAGGGGGCAGGATGGCTACACCTTC. Residues: CAISPGYRGQDGYTF. This chain joins TRBV10-3 and TRBJ1-2; 9 positions agree with TRBD1. This CDR3 has 15 residues. Germline lookup yields CDR1 ENHRY and CDR2 SYGVKD. J was trimmed by 6 bases and V by 8 bases; bases with no gene match: 13.

This clonotype showed up many times. This CDR3 is CSARPRGEEQPQHF. In DNA, the CDR3 is TGCAGTGCTAGACCCCGAGGGGAAGAACAGCCCCAGCATTTT. The chain links TRBV20-1 to TRBJ1-5; possible D gene TRBD1, 5 bases. CDR3 length: 14 residues. The germline V gene encodes CDR1 DFQATT and CDR2 SNEGSKA (reference sequence). V was cut by 2 bases and J by 7 bases, with 15 bases left in between.

The chain joins TRBV7-9 to TRBJ1-1; D not certain. V was cut by 1 base and J by 8 bases, with 8 bases left in between. Germline CDR1 is SEHNR and CDR2 is FQNEAQ (reference sequence). The CDR3 extends over 12 amino acids. CDR3 sequence: CASSLGGVEAFF. The CDR3 DNA reads TGTGCCAGCAGCTTAGGCGGAGTCGAAGCTTTCTTT.

In its sample, this clonotype was seen many times. V and J are TRBV20-1 and TRBJ1-2, with 7 bases that match TRBD1. CDR1 and CDR2 (germline): DFQATT, SNEGSKA (reference sequence). Germline trimming cut 5 bases from V and 7 bases from J; bases unmatched to any gene: 10. The CDR3 length is 13 residues. The CDR3 bases are TGCAGTGCTTATATACAGGGGCGGGGTGGCTACACCTTC. This sequence encodes CSAYIQGRGGYTF.

The chain employs TRBV12-3 or TRBV12-4 and TRBJ2-7; D possibly matches TRBD1 or TRBD2 (5 bases each). CDR3 length: 14 amino acids. Trimming took off 6 bases at V and 0 bases at J, with 12 bases between the two ends. The chain's CDR3 is CASRRDGSSYEQYF. The CDR3 bases are TGTGCCAGCAGGAGGGACGGCAGCTCCTACGAGCAGTACTTC.

Ten or more counts support this clonotype. The chain uses TRBV7-8 and TRBJ1-2, with 9 bases matching TRBD1. There are 15 residues in the CDR3. Germline-derived CDR1 and CDR2 are SGHVS and FQNEAQ. The V and J ends lost 3 bases and 4 bases, in that order; junction bases with no gene match: 6. The CDR3 here is CASSLWTGEGYGYTF. The CDR3, as DNA: TGTGCCAGCAGCTTGTGGACAGGGGAGGGCTATGGCTACACCTTC.

In the case of this clonotype: This sequence may be a read error, since a much larger clone differs from it by one base. This sequence joins TRBV13 and TRBJ2-1; no definite D call. This CDR3 contains 12 residues. The V gene's germline CDR1 is PRHDT and CDR2 FYEKMQ (reference sequence). The DNA of the CDR3 is TGTGCCAGCAGCTTAGAGGGCAATGAGAAGTTCTTC. Amino acid sequence: CASSLEGNEKFF.

This chain uses TRBV6-1 with TRBJ2-5; 7 positions agree with TRBD2. Germline loops: CDR1 MNHNS, CDR2 SASEGT. This CDR3 spans 14 amino acids. Trimming cost V 6 bases and J 6 bases; bases outside gene matches: 10. DNA for the CDR3: TGTGCCAGCAGCCCCCCTGGGGGGGTCAAGACCCAGTACTTC. It specifies CASSPPGGVKTQYF.

The chain uses TRBV4-1 and TRBJ1-2; possibly TRBD1 for D (6 bases). The V end lost 5 bases, the J end lost 0 bases, and 13 bases lay between the germline ends. Germline V gene lookup returns CDR1 MGHRA and CDR2 YSYEKL. The CDR3 runs 15 residues. The chain's CDR3 is CASSMMGTTNYGYTF. The CDR3 bases are TGCGCCAGCAGCATGATGGGGACAACTAACTATGGCTACACCTTC.

The rearrangement uses TRBV6-4 and TRBJ2-3, with 7 positions matching TRBD2. V trimming: 4 bases; J trimming: 6 bases; junction bases outside the gene matches: 7. The CDR3 has 14 residues. Germline CDR1 reads MRHNA; CDR2 reads SNTAGT. The chain's CDR3 is CASSVGGRGDTQYF. The CDR3 DNA is TGTGCCAGCAGTGTCGGCGGGAGAGGCGATACGCAGTATTTT.

This clonotype showed up many times. The genes are TRBV2 and TRBJ2-7; D may be TRBD1 (6 bases). The CDR3 has 12 amino acids. V dropped 6 bases and J dropped 7 bases, with 13 bases sitting between them. Germline CDR1 and CDR2: SNHLY and FYNNEI. CDR3 region: CASSEQGGEQYF. The CDR3 DNA sequence: TGTGCCAGCAGCGAACAGGGTGGAGAGCAGTACTTC.

This clonotype was detected many times. The chain uses TRBV20-1 and TRBJ1-1, with 7 positions matching TRBD1. The CDR3 contains 13 residues. Germline loops: CDR1 DFQATT, CDR2 SNEGSKA (reference sequence). Trimming took 5 bases from V and 1 from J; bases not matched to a gene: 4. CDR3 DNA sequence: TGCAGTGCTGCCAGACAGGGGAACACTGAAGCTTTCTTT. It codes for CSAARQGNTEAFF.

This clonotype was counted ten times or more. This chain connects TRBV12-3 or TRBV12-4 to TRBJ2-2, with D perhaps assigned TRBD1 or TRBD2 (6 bases each). The length of the CDR3 is 14 residues. The CDR3 protein is CAYRGGSGTGELFF. CDR3 sequence (DNA): TGTGCATACCGAGGGGGGAGCGGGACCGGGGAGCTGTTTTTT.

The CDR3 spells CASRPRTGLYEQYF. For the CDR3, the DNA is TGTGCCAGCAGACCCCGGACAGGGCTTTACGAGCAGTACTTC. This chain links TRBV12-3 or TRBV12-4 with TRBJ2-7; 8 bases align to TRBD1. J gave up 4 bases and V 6 bases, and 8 bases lay outside the gene matches. The CDR3 loop spans 14 amino acids.

This clonotype has at least ten counts. The chain joins TRBV9 to TRBJ2-7; TRBD1 is a possible D gene (6 bases). The CDR3 is 15 amino acids. CDR1 is SGDLS and CDR2 is YYNGEE in the germline V gene. The germline V and J ends were trimmed by 3 bases and 2 bases, with 15 bases remaining between them. CDR3 amino acids: CASSGSRDKPYEQYF. The DNA for the CDR3 is TGTGCCAGCAGCGGATCCCGGGACAAACCCTACGAGCAGTACTTC. The variable domain in full, with the rest retrieved from reference TRBV9 and TRBJ2-7, is DSGVTQTPKHLITATGQRVTLRCSPRSGDLSVYWYQQSLDQGLQFLIQYYNGEERAKGNILERFSAQQFPDLHSELNLSSLELGDSALYFCASSGSRDKPYEQYFGPGTRLTVT.